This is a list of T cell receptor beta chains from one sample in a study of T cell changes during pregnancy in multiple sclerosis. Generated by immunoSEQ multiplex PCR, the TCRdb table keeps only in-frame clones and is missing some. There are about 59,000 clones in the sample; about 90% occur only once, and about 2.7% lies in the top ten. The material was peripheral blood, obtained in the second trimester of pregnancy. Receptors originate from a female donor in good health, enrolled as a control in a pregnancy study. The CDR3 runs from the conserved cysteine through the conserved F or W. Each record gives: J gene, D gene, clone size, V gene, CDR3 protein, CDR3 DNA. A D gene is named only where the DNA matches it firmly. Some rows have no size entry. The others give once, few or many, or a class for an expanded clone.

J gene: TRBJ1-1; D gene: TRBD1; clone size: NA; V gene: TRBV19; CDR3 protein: CASSIQGATEAFF; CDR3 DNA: TGTGCCAGTAGTATCCAGGGGGCCACTGAAGCTTTCTTT
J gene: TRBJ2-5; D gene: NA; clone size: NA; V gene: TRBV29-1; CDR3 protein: CSVRLGETQYF; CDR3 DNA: TGCAGCGTTCGACTAGGAGAGACCCAGTACTTC
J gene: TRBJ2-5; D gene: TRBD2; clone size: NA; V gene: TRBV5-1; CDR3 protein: CASNTGTSAETQYF; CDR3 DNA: TGCGCCAGCAATACCGGGACTAGTGCGGAGACCCAGTACTTC
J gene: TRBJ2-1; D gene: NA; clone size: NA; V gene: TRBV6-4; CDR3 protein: CASSESPEGDEQFF; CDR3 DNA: TGTGCCAGCAGTGAAAGTCCGGAGGGCGATGAGCAGTTCTTC
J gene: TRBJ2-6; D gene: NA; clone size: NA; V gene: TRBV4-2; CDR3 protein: CASSQEQGRAGANVLTF; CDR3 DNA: TGTGCCAGCAGCCAAGAGCAGGGGAGGGCTGGGGCCAACGTCCTGACTTTC
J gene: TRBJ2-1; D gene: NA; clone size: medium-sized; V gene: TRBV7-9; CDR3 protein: CASSEVTGGNYNEQFF; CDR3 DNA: TGTGCCAGCAGCGAGGTTACAGGAGGGAATTACAATGAGCAGTTCTTC
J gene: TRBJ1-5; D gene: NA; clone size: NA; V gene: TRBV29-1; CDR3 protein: CSASNGLSSQPQHF; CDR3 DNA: TGCAGCGCCAGCAATGGGCTCAGCTCTCAGCCCCAGCATTTT
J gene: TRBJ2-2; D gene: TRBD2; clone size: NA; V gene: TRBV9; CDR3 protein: CASRLGGSNTGELFF; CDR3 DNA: TGTGCCAGCAGGCTGGGGGGGTCGAACACCGGGGAGCTGTTTTTT
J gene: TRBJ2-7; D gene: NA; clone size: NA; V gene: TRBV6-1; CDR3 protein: CACLGGAYEQYF; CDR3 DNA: TGTGCCTGTCTTGGCGGGGCATACGAGCAGTACTTC
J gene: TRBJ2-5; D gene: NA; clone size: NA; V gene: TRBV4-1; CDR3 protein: CASSSRERALGNETQYF; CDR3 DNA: TGCGCCAGCAGCTCCCGTGAGAGGGCCCTGGGAAATGAGACCCAGTACTTC
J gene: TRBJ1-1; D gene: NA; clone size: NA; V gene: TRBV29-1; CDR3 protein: CSADTGLDGTEAFF; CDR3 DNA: TGCAGCGCCGACACAGGGTTAGATGGCACTGAAGCTTTCTTT
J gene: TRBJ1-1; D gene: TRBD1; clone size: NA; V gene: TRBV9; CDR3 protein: CASTLRDRDTEAFF; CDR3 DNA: TGTGCCAGCACATTGAGGGACAGGGACACTGAAGCTTTCTTT
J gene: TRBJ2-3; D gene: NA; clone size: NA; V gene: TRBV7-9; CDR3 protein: CASSSYTDTQYF; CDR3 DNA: TGTGCCAGCAGCTCTTACACAGATACGCAGTATTTT
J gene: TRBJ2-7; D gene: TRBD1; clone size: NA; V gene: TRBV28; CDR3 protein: CAINRGDRVAEQYF; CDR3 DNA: TGTGCCATCAACAGGGGGGACAGGGTAGCCGAGCAGTACTTC
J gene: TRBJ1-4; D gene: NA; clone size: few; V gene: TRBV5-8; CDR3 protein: CASSRTPAGEKLFF; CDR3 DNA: TGTGCCAGCAGCCGGACGCCCGCGGGGGAAAAACTGTTTTTT
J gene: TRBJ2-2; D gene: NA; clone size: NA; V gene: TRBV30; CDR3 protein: CAWRKGEGWTGELFF; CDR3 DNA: TGTGCCTGGAGGAAGGGGGAGGGGTGGACCGGGGAGCTGTTTTTT
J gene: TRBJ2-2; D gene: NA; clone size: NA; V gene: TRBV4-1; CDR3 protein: CASSQGLQMNTGELFF; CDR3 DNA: TGCGCCAGCAGCCAAGGACTACAAATGAACACCGGGGAGCTGTTTTTT
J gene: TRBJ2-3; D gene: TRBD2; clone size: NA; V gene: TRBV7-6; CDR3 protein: CASSMRLAGGGKADTQYF; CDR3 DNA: TGTGCCAGCAGCATGAGACTAGCGGGGGGGGGAAAAGCAGATACGCAGTATTTT
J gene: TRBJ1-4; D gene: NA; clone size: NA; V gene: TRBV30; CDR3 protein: CAWSRGTNEKLFF; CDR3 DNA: TGTGCCTGGAGTAGGGGAACTAATGAAAAACTGTTTTTT
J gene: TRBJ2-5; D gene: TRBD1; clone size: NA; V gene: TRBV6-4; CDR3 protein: CARTPGQVGKETQYF; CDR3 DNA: TGTGCCAGGACACCGGGACAGGTAGGTAAAGAGACCCAGTACTTC
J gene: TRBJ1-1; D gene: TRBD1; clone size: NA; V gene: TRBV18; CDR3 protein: CASCRQGHRGTNTEAFF; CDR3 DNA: TGTGCCAGCTGCCGTCAAGGGCACAGGGGGACGAACACTGAAGCTTTCTTT
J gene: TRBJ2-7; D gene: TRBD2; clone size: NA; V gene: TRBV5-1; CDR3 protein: CASSPLAGVRDEQYF; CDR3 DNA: TGCGCCAGCAGCCCACTAGCGGGAGTGCGGGACGAGCAGTACTTC
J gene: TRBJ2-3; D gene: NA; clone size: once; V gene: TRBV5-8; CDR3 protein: CASSLRGTDTQYF; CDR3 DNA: TGTGCCAGCAGCTTGAGAGGCACAGATACGCAGTATTTT
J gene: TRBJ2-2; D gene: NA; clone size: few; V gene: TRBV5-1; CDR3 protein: CASSPAGRANTGELFF; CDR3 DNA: TGCGCCAGCAGCCCTGCCGGGCGGGCGAACACCGGGGAGCTGTTTTTT
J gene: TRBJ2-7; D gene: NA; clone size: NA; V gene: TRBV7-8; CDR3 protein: CASSPSGLASYEQYF; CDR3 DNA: TGTGCCAGCAGCCCCTCGGGACTGGCATCCTACGAGCAGTACTTC
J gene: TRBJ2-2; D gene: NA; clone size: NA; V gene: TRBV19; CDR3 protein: CASTPLREAGELFF; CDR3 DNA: TGTGCCAGTACCCCCCTCCGGGAAGCCGGGGAGCTGTTTTTT
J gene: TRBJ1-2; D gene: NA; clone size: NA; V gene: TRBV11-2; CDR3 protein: CASSPRVGGTKTNYGYTF; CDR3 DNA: TGTGCCAGCAGCCCCCGGGTGGGAGGGACTAAAACTAACTATGGCTACACCTTC
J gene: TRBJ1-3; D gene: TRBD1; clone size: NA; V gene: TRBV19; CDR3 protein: CASSIGGGAGGNTIYF; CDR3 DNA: TGTGCCAGTAGTATCGGAGGGGGCGCGGGGGGAAACACCATATATTTT
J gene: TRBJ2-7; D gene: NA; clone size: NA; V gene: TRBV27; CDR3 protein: CASSLAVGGAYEQYF; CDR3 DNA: TGTGCCAGCAGTTTAGCGGTAGGGGGGGCCTACGAGCAGTACTTC
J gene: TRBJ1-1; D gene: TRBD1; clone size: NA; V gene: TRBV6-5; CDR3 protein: CASAQNRGTEAFF; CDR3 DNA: TGTGCCAGCGCACAGAACAGGGGCACTGAAGCTTTCTTT
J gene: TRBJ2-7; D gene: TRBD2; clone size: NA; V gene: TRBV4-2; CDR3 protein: CASSQEGLAYEQYF; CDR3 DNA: TGTGCCAGCAGCCAAGAAGGACTAGCCTACGAGCAGTACTTC
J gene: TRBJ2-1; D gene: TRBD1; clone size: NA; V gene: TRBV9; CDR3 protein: CASSVGQGWDEQFF; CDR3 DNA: TGTGCCAGCAGCGTAGGACAGGGGTGGGATGAGCAGTTCTTC